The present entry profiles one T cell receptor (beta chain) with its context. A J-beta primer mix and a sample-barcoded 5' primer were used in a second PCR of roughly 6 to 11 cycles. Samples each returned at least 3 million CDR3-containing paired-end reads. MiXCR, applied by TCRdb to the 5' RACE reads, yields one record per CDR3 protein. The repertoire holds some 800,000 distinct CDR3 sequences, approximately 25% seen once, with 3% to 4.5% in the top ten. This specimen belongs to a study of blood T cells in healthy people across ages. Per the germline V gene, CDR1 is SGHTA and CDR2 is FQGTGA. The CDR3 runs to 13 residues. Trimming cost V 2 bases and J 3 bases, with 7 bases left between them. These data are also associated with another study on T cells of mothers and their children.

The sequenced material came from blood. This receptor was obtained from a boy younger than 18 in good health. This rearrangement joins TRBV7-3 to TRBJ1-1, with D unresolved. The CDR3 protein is CASSLAGYTEAFF. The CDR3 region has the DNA TGTGCCAGCAGCTTAGCGGGGTACACTGAAGCTTTCTTT. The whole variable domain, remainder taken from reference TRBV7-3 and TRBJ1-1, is GAGVSQTPSNKVTEKGKYVELRCDPISGHTALYWYRQSLGQGPEFLIYFQGTGAADDSGLPNDRFFAVRPEGSVSTLKIQRTERGDSAVYLCASSLAGYTEAFFGQGTRLTVV.